One TCR beta chain is described in this entry. Antigen unknown. Only in-frame clones appear in the TCRdb table, and some are missing; sequencing was by immunoSEQ multiplex PCR. This sample has 150,000 to 200,000 clones; 90% to 95% occur once, and the top ten carry around 0.66%. This sample was taken from a study of T cell responses to AZD1222 COVID-19 vaccine. Findings and limits, study-wide: In the spike-specific TCR repertoire, nearly half reportedly target unmutated variant regions. Only 5 to 7 AZD1222 recipients were seropositive at baseline. Sampling that yielded the repertoires occurred only after the peak T cell response.

The germline V and J ends were trimmed by 0 bases and 3 bases, with 18 bases remaining between them. Germline loops: CDR1 SGHRS, CDR2 YFSETQ. The CDR3 is 17 amino acids. This TCR was sampled from an adult in good health. This chain joins TRBV5-1 and TRBJ1-2; D perhaps matches TRBD1 (5 bases). The specimen comprised peripheral blood, sampled on day 0 of AZD1222 vaccination. Here the CDR3 reads CASSLGSTGRAHYGYTF. The DNA for the CDR3 is TGCGCCAGCAGCTTGGGGTCTACAGGACGGGCTCACTATGGCTACACCTTC.